The clone carrying this TCR beta chain appeared a single time. The target antigen is unknown. This sample also contains other DNA sequences that code for the same CDR3. This record comes from a study of T cell responses to AZD1222 COVID-19 vaccine. The trim removed 4 bases at V and 4 bases at J, leaving 0 bases unmatched. Germline V gene sequence: CDR1 SGHDT, CDR2 YYEEEE. The CDR3 has 13 residues. Profiling relied on immunoSEQ multiplex PCR, and the TCRdb table lists in-frame clones only, not all of them. The table has roughly 130,000 clones, around 87% seen once. The study's findings and limits: Increased Spike-specific TCR breadth and depth were observed after two AZD1222 doses. Possibly, clonal diversity was underestimated; donors were largely white British and included more females. Unmutated variant regions are reportedly the target of nearly half of TCRs that are spike-specific.

Here the sequenced sample was peripheral blood, taken on day 0 of AZD1222 vaccination. The receptor comes from an adult in good health. The V call is TRBV5-6, the J call TRBJ1-1; the match to TRBD1 covers 11 bases. CDR3 protein: CASSGTGGTEAFF. The CDR3 bases are TGTGCCAGCAGCGGGACAGGGGGCACTGAAGCTTTCTTT.